This paragraph reports one TCR beta chain. The data originate from a study of blood T cell repertoires in COVID-19. V was pared by 0 bases and J by 4 bases, with 12 bases between. CDR1 is LGHDT, CDR2 YNNKEL, per germline (reference sequence). The CDR3 sequence is 15 residues long. Participants came from some 23 US areas, aged roughly 18 to 89 years. Donors in Cohort 3 counted as recovered after two negative PCRs, clearance, or symptom resolution. Clones were read by immunoSEQ multiplex PCR, and TCRdb kept only the in-frame ones, dropping some. The sample includes about 200,000 clones, 80% to 90% of them seen just once.

Sequencing used PBMCs or T cells enriched from blood (not recorded which). The TCR was taken from a woman aged 18-30 years who had recovered from COVID-19. The chain combines TRBV3-1 (or the pseudogene TRBV3-2) with TRBJ1-1, with D possibly matching TRBD1 (5 bases). In DNA form, the CDR3 reads TGTGCCAGCAGCCAAGAGTGGAGTAGGGGCACTGAAGCTTTCTTT. Amino acids: CASSQEWSRGTEAFF.